These 22 T cell receptor beta chains share one sample of origin, sequenced in a study of cytomegalovirus exposure and HLA in healthy donors. Sequencing used immunoSEQ multiplex PCR; TCRdb keeps in-frame clones, though not all of them. The profile shows roughly 220,000 clones, under 95% of them singletons. Source material: PBMCs. All receptors come from a woman under 30 in good health and CMV-seronegative.

The gene calls are TRBV5-1 and TRBJ1-4; D perhaps matches TRBD1 (6 bases). This CDR3 has 16 amino acids. The germline CDR1 and CDR2 sequences are SGHRS and YFSETQ. V was shortened by 0 bases and J by 2 bases, with 11 bases between the two germline ends. CDR3: CASSLGATGTNEKLFF. CDR3 coding DNA: TGCGCCAGCAGCTTGGGTGCGACAGGTACTAATGAAAAACTGTTTTTT.

The gene calls are TRBV2 and TRBJ2-5; 7 nucleotides match TRBD1. The V gene's germline CDR1 is SNHLY and CDR2 FYNNEI. Germline trimming cut 7 bases from V and 5 bases from J; bases unmatched to any gene: 10. The CDR3 is made up of 14 amino acids. DNA for the CDR3: TGTGCCAGCATTCCGGACAGGTTCCGGGAGACCCAGTACTTC. Residues: CASIPDRFRETQYF.

V and J are TRBV27 and TRBJ1-4, with 8 bases aligning to TRBD1. The V gene end was trimmed by 6 bases and the J gene end by 7 bases; junction bases not matched to a gene: 7. Germline V gene data show CDR1 as MNHEY and CDR2 as SMNVEV (reference sequence). CDR3 length equals 14 residues. The CDR3 nucleotides read TGTGCCAGCAGCTCGGACAGGGTTACTGAAAAACTGTTTTTT. Translated, it gives CASSSDRVTEKLFF.

The chain employs TRBV19 and TRBJ2-7; TRBD1 is a possible D gene (6 bases). V gave up 6 bases and J gave up 4 bases, with 19 bases separating them. The CDR3 has 15 amino acids. CDR1 LNHDA and CDR2 SQIVND come from the germline V gene (reference sequence). The CDR3 coding sequence is TGTGCCAGTAGGTTTTCTGCAGGGGCCTCGTACGAGCAGTACTTC. It specifies CASRFSAGASYEQYF. The full variable domain, its missing parts supplied by reference TRBV19 and TRBJ2-7, is DGGITQSPKYLFRKEGQNVTLSCEQNLNHDAMYWYRQDPGQGLRLIYYSQIVNDFQKGDIAEGYSVSREKKESFPLTVTSAQKNPTAFYLCASRFSAGASYEQYFGPGTRLTVT.

The rearrangement uses TRBV19 and TRBJ2-3; perhaps TRBD2 as D (6 bases). The CDR3 spans 16 residues. V lost 1 base to trimming and J lost 0 bases, with 11 bases between them. Germline V gene data show CDR1 as LNHDA and CDR2 as SQIVND (reference sequence). The CDR3 region is CASSIAGDASTDTQYF. CDR3 sequence (DNA): TGTGCCAGTAGTATAGCGGGGGACGCCAGCACAGATACGCAGTATTTT.

This clone was detected once. The chain couples TRBV29-1 to TRBJ1-2; D might be TRBD1 (5 bases). V was shortened by 3 bases and J by 5 bases, with 13 bases between the two germline ends. The CDR3 covers 13 residues. Germline V gene data show CDR1 as SQVTM and CDR2 as ANQGSEA. CDR3 amino acids: CSVESGGGYGYTF. Written as DNA, the CDR3 is TGCAGCGTTGAGAGTGGGGGGGGTTATGGCTACACCTTC. Supplemented by reference TRBV29-1 and TRBJ1-2, the full variable domain reads SAVISQKPSRDICQRGTSLTIQCQVDSQVTMMFWYRQQPGQSLTLIATANQGSEATYESGFVIDKFPISRPNLTFSTLTVSNMSPEDSSIYLCSVESGGGYGYTFGSGTRLTVV.

The chain employs TRBV2 and TRBJ2-3; possible D gene TRBD1, 5 bases. CDR3 length equals 14 residues. CDR1 is SNHLY and CDR2 is FYNNEI in the germline V gene. V was trimmed by 9 bases and J by 4 bases, leaving 17 bases between them. The CDR3 spells CASLGSGASDTQYF. The CDR3 DNA follows: TGTGCCAGTCTGGGCTCTGGGGCCTCAGATACGCAGTATTTT.

The rearrangement joins TRBV28 to TRBJ2-7; 7 nucleotides line up with TRBD2. The CDR3 sequence is 13 residues long. V shed 2 bases, J shed 2 bases, and the junction held 0 bases outside the gene matches. From germline, CDR1 is MDHEN and CDR2 SYDVKM. This CDR3 is CASSLGTTYEQYF. Written as DNA, the CDR3 is TGTGCCAGCAGTTTAGGGACTACCTACGAGCAGTACTTC.

This sequence joins TRBV30 and TRBJ1-5; 8 bases are a match to TRBD1. V trimming: 1 base; J trimming: 6 bases; junction bases outside the gene matches: 11. The germline V gene encodes CDR1 GTSNPN and CDR2 SVGIG (reference sequence). This CDR3 spans 16 amino acids. The CDR3 DNA sequence: TGTGCCTGGAGTGGACCCCGGACAGGGAAATCTCAGCCCCAGCATTTT. Its translation is CAWSGPRTGKSQPQHF.

The rearrangement links TRBV19 to TRBJ1-6; D may be TRBD1 (6 bases). The CDR3 runs 18 residues. Trimming removed 2 bases at V and 7 bases at J, with 21 bases between. Per the germline V gene, CDR1 is LNHDA and CDR2 is SQIVND (reference sequence). For the CDR3, the DNA is TGTGCCAGTAGTATAAGGACCCGGGGGGGCCGGACGAATTCACCCCTCCACTTT. Residues: CASSIRTRGGRTNSPLHF.

This rearrangement joins TRBV28 to TRBJ1-6; possible D gene TRBD1, 5 bases. The CDR3 totals 11 residues. V shed 3 bases and J shed 12 bases, with 6 bases lying between them. CDR1 and CDR2 from the germline V gene are MDHEN and SYDVKM. The DNA of the CDR3 is TGTGCCAGCAGTTTTACAGGACCCCTCCACTTT. This encodes CASSFTGPLHF.

CDR3 region: CASSRGQGERYGYTF. The CDR3 nucleotides read TGCGCCAGCAGCCGAGGACAGGGTGAACGATATGGCTACACCTTC. V usage is TRBV5-1 and J usage is TRBJ1-2; 8 bases align to TRBD1. Trimming took 4 bases from V and 5 from J; bases not matched to a gene: 10. Per germline, CDR1 SGHRS and CDR2 YFSETQ. The CDR3 loop spans 15 amino acids.

CDR3 amino acids: CAWVWTPSNYGYTF. CDR3 coding DNA: TGTGCCTGGGTCTGGACACCAAGCAACTATGGCTACACCTTC. The chain carries TRBV30 and TRBJ1-2, with D perhaps matching TRBD1 (5 bases). The CDR3 contains 14 residues. V was trimmed by 5 bases and J by 2 bases, leaving 15 bases between them. CDR1 GTSNPN and CDR2 SVGIG come from the germline V gene (reference sequence).

The rearrangement joins TRBV5-1 to TRBJ2-1; no definite D call. The V gene lost 1 base and the J gene lost 5 bases, with 10 bases spanning the gap. The V gene's germline CDR1 is SGHRS and CDR2 YFSETQ. There are 14 residues in the CDR3. CDR3 nucleotides: TGCGCCAGCAGCTTGTATCTAGAAGACAATGAGCAGTTCTTC. This gives the protein CASSLYLEDNEQFF.

The chain links TRBV7-3 to TRBJ2-7; possibly TRBD2 for D (5 bases). Trimming left V 2 bases short and J 3 bases short, with 14 bases between. Germline-derived CDR1 and CDR2 are SGHTA and FQGTGA. CDR3 length: 15 residues. The CDR3 protein is CASSLGSAGFYEQYF. DNA of the CDR3: TGTGCCAGCAGCTTAGGGTCTGCGGGCTTCTACGAGCAGTACTTC.

This rearrangement joins TRBV5-1 to TRBJ2-5; 7 nucleotides match TRBD1. Germline V gene lookup returns CDR1 SGHRS and CDR2 YFSETQ. The CDR3 is 14 residues long. V gave up 4 bases and J gave up 4 bases; unmatched junction bases: 7. The CDR3: CASSLDRVGETQYF. In DNA, the CDR3 is TGCGCCAGCAGCCTCGACAGGGTTGGAGAGACCCAGTACTTC.

This chain connects TRBV11-3 to TRBJ2-7; D may be TRBD2 (5 bases). This CDR3 is built from 15 residues. Trimming removed 2 bases at V and 4 bases at J, with 15 bases between. CDR1 and CDR2 (germline): SGHNT, YENEEA. In nucleotides, the CDR3 is TGTGCCAGCAGCTTATCGGCGGGCCTCGGATACGAGCAGTACTTC. Translation gives CASSLSAGLGYEQYF.

The chain joins TRBV6-1 to TRBJ2-5; possibly TRBD2 for D (6 bases). Germline-derived CDR1 and CDR2 are MNHNS and SASEGT. V was cut by 0 bases and J by 5 bases, with 16 bases left in between. The CDR3 has 16 amino acids. This chain's CDR3 is CASSEARGRVGETQYF. In DNA, the CDR3 is TGTGCCAGCAGTGAAGCGCGGGGCAGGGTCGGGGAGACCCAGTACTTC.

V gene TRBV5-6 combines with J gene TRBJ1-1; D uncertain. Germline CDR1 SGHDT, CDR2 YYEEEE. The CDR3 totals 17 residues. Deletions cut 0 bases from V and 2 bases from J, with 17 bases between. The CDR3 loop is CASSLGGLQTLNTEAFF. The CDR3 nucleotides read TGTGCCAGCAGCTTGGGAGGTCTGCAGACCTTAAACACTGAAGCTTTCTTT.

The chain carries TRBV28 and TRBJ2-2; 7 positions agree with TRBD2. The CDR3 is 15 amino acids. Trimming cost V 5 bases and J 6 bases; bases outside gene matches: 9. Germline CDR1 reads MDHEN; CDR2 reads SYDVKM. The CDR3 nucleotides are TGTGCCAGCAGTCCCTTGGGAGGGCAGCCCGGGGAGCTGTTTTTT. It encodes CASSPLGGQPGELFF.

This chain links TRBV7-8 with TRBJ2-1; TRBD1 might be the D (6 bases). There are 14 residues in the CDR3. The germline gives CDR1 SGHVS, CDR2 FQNEAQ. Trimming cost V 5 bases and J 5 bases, with 13 bases left between them. CDR3 DNA sequence: TGTGCCAGCAGCACCCGGGACACCCACAATGAGCAGTTCTTC. Translation: CASSTRDTHNEQFF.

The genes are TRBV30 and TRBJ2-2; D not resolved. The CDR3 runs to 15 residues. Germline loops: CDR1 GTSNPN, CDR2 SVGIG (reference sequence). V was trimmed by 1 base and J by 3 bases, leaving 12 bases between them. CDR3 in amino acids: CAWSDSYRHTGELFF. DNA of the CDR3: TGTGCCTGGAGTGATAGCTATAGGCACACCGGGGAGCTGTTTTTT. The complete variable domain, with remaining parts taken from reference TRBV30 and TRBJ2-2, reads SQTIHQWPATLVQPVGSPLSLECTVEGTSNPNLYWYRQAAGRGLQLLFYSVGIGQISSEVPQNLSASRPQDRQFILSSKKLLLSDSGFYLCAWSDSYRHTGELFFGEGSRLTVL.